This T cell receptor (beta chain) was captured in a study of T cell clones after liver transplantation. The study's findings and limits: Migration into the graft, not deletion, may explain lost graft donor-reactive T cells.

Method: immunoSEQ multiplex PCR; TCRdb's copy keeps in-frame clones and lacks some. In the table there are around 100,000 clones, more than 75% of which are singletons. About this clone itself: The target antigen is unknown.

Sequenced here: CD4+ T cells from blood, sampled before liver transplant. This clonotype was obtained from a human donor who received a liver transplant.

CDR3 in amino acids: CASSYIPGTGTYNEQFF. CDR3 nucleotides: TGTGCCAGCAGTTACATTCCGGGGACAGGGACTTACAATGAGCAGTTCTTC. V usage is TRBV6-7 and J usage is TRBJ2-1; TRBD1 matches 9 bases. TRBV6-7 qualifies as an ORF whose function is uncertain. The CDR3 loop spans 17 amino acids. V dropped 2 bases and J dropped 4; count of bases not matched to a gene: 9.